The clone carrying this T cell receptor beta chain showed up just a few times. The antigen is not known. This sample stems from a study of cytomegalovirus exposure and HLA in healthy donors. Study as a whole: Unique TCRs from HLA-typed donors, around 93 million of them, were held in an early data release.

Trimming cost V 8 bases and J 2 bases; bases outside gene matches: 14. Germline assignment: CDR1 MDHEN and CDR2 SYDVKM. The CDR3 is 16 amino acids. PCR was performed using 60 Vbeta and 13 Jbeta primers. Original data processing: There were 80 million or so unique TCR beta chains by a later count, and around 10 million of them were shared. The protocol was immunoSEQ multiplex PCR, while the TCRdb copy is restricted to in-frame clones and leaves out a portion. Clone size and the V and J calls come from that table; the DNA yielded D and trimming. The sample includes 75,000 to 95,000 clones, around 78% of them seen just once. Study results and limitations: When a later analysis was performed, an Asian-associated ancestry cluster reportedly had fewer N-insertions than the approximately 700-donor mean. In a later analysis, common viral pathogens appeared linked to several of the most significant clusters.

The chain has TRBV28 and TRBJ1-1; 7 bases map to TRBD1. This TCR was recovered from a male donor in good health and CMV-seropositive. Sequenced sample: PBMCs. The DNA of the CDR3 is TGTGCCAGCCCCCCCCGACAGGGCGGATATAACACTGAAGCTTTCTTT. Amino acids: CASPPRQGGYNTEAFF.